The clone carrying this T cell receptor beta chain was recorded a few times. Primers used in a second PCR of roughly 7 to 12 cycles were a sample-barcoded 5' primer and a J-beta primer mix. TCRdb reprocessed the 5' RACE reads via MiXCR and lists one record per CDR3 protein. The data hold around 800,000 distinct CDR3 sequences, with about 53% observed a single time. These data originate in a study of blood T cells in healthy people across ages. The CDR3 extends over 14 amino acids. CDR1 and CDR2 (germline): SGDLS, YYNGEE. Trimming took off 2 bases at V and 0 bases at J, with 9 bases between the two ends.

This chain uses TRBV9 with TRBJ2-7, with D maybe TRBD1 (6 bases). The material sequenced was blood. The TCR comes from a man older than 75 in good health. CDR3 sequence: CASSVQGFSYEQYF. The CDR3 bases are TGTGCCAGCAGCGTTCAGGGGTTCTCCTACGAGCAGTACTTC. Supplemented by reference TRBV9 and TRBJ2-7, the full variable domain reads DSGVTQTPKHLITATGQRVTLRCSPRSGDLSVYWYQQSLDQGLQFLIQYYNGEERAKGNILERFSAQQFPDLHSELNLSSLELGDSALYFCASSVQGFSYEQYFGPGTRLTVT.